This TCR beta chain originates from a study of blood T cell repertoires in COVID-19. The wider study: Sites across the United States, Italy and Spain contributed samples from acute and convalescent COVID-19. T cells, B-cell-depleted T cells, or PBMCs supplied cDNA or gDNA.

This CDR3 contains 12 residues. Trimming stripped 2 bases from V and 7 bases from J, with 11 bases between. Germline CDR1 is SQVTM and CDR2 is ANQGSEA. Original analysis: For nucleated cells, counts were estimated from reference gene primer amplification. Generated by immunoSEQ multiplex PCR, the TCRdb table keeps only in-frame clones and is missing some. D and trimming come from the DNA, and the V and J calls and clone size come from that table. This table has about 160,000 clones, around 92% appearing once. In Seattle, patients joined the study during active infection and were tracked longitudinally.

The sequence derives from a man between 25 and 39 years old with COVID-19, enrolled during active disease. J is TRBJ1-2 and V is TRBV29-1, with D perhaps TRBD1 (6 bases). The sample taken for sequencing was peripheral blood. DNA for the CDR3: TGCAGCGTTGAACCTGGCAGGGGTGGCTACACCTTC. The encoded protein is CSVEPGRGGYTF.